Shown below are 7 T cell receptor beta chains from a single sample sequenced in a study of T cells in Graves' hyperthyroidism and ophthalmopathy. Using RNA transcripts as the source, TCR beta CDR3 regions were amplified. The TCR CDR3 first-round RT-PCR relied on the HTBI primer set. Via MiXCR, TCRdb re-called the multiplex PCR reads, giving one row per CDR3 protein. The sample lists roughly 360,000 distinct CDR3 sequences, around an eighth seen once, with less than 25% in the top ten. Source material: blood. These receptors were taken from a young man with Graves' hyperthyroidism that later progressed to Graves' ophthalmopathy.

A few counts support this clonotype. V and J are TRBV5-1 and TRBJ2-3; D unclear. Germline V gene data show CDR1 as SGHRS and CDR2 as YFSETQ. The CDR3 covers 15 residues. V shed 0 bases and J shed 2 bases, with 10 bases lying between them. The CDR3 region is CASSLDGEPTDTQYF. The CDR3 nucleotides read TGCGCCAGCAGCTTGGATGGGGAACCCACAGATACGCAGTATTTT. Drawing the rest from reference TRBV5-1 and TRBJ2-3, the complete variable domain is KAGVTQTPRYLIKTRGQQVTLSCSPISGHRSVSWYQQTPGQGLQFLFEYFSETQRNKGNFPGRFSGRQFSNSRSEMNVSTLELGDSALYLCASSLDGEPTDTQYFGPGTRLTVL.

This clonotype was observed at least ten times. The rearrangement links TRBV6-1 to TRBJ1-2, with D uncertain. The length of the CDR3 is 10 residues. CDR1 and CDR2 (germline): MNHNS, SASEGT. The V end was cut by 6 bases, the J end by 6 bases, with 5 bases between. The CDR3 DNA reads TGTGCCAGCAGCGGAGATGGCTACACCTTC. Protein: CASSGDGYTF.

This clonotype has a handful of counts. V is TRBV20-1 and J is TRBJ2-2; perhaps TRBD2 as D (6 bases). CDR1 DFQATT and CDR2 SNEGSKA come from the germline V gene (reference sequence). Trimming took 3 bases from V and 5 from J, leaving 19 bases between them. CDR3 length equals 16 residues. The DNA for the CDR3 is TGCAGTGCTAGGCGGATTGAGGGAGGCCAAACCGGGGAGCTGTTTTTT. The encoded protein is CSARRIEGGQTGELFF.

This clonotype was recorded at least ten times. The CDR3 loop reads CASSYAAGVLVTDTQYF. CDR3 DNA sequence: TGCGCCAGCAGCTACGCCGCGGGGGTTCTAGTCACAGATACGCAGTATTTT. This chain links TRBV5-1 with TRBJ2-3, with TRBD2 matching 7 bases. From germline, CDR1 is SGHRS and CDR2 YFSETQ. The CDR3 loop spans 17 amino acids. The trim removed 3 bases at V and 2 bases at J, leaving 12 bases unmatched.

This clonotype was recorded at least ten times. The V gene is TRBV12-3 or TRBV12-4, the J gene TRBJ1-5; 8 bases are a match to TRBD1. The CDR3 loop spans 14 amino acids. The trim removed 2 bases at V and 4 bases at J, leaving 1 base unmatched. The CDR3 nucleotides read TGTGCCAGCAGTTTAAGACAGGGGAATCAGCCCCAGCATTTT. Residues: CASSLRQGNQPQHF.

The chain combines TRBV4-2 with TRBJ1-1; D is perhaps TRBD1 (5 bases). The CDR3 consists of 15 residues. Germline CDR1 and CDR2: LGHNA and YNFKEQ. Between the trimmed V and J ends, which lost 4 bases and 3 bases, there was a span of 15 bases. This CDR3 reads CASSPRGGEDTEAFF. The CDR3 nucleotides are TGTGCCAGCAGCCCCCGGGGGGGTGAAGACACTGAAGCTTTCTTT.

This clonotype was seen repeatedly, ten times or more. The chain recombines TRBV6-1 with TRBJ2-5, with 11 bases matching TRBD2. J lost 4 bases, V lost 6 bases, and 7 bases had no gene match. This CDR3 has 15 amino acids. In germline, CDR1 is MNHNS, CDR2 SASEGT. CDR3: CASSLGTSGLETQYF. The CDR3 DNA sequence: TGTGCCAGCAGCCTCGGGACTAGCGGATTAGAGACCCAGTACTTC.